The clone carrying this TCR beta chain was seen only once. The CDR3 has 15 amino acids. V lost 0 bases and J lost 0, with 9 bases in between. Germline values: CDR1 SGHRS, CDR2 YFSETQ. Assay used: immunoSEQ multiplex PCR; TCRdb lists only in-frame clones, some missing. The sample lists approximately 320,000 clones, roughly 85% occurring once. The data stem from a study of blood T cell repertoires in COVID-19. This clonotype was obtained from a human donor in a cohort sampled during active COVID-19. The chain links TRBV5-1 to TRBJ1-1; a weak D match, TRBD1 (6 bases). Sequences were obtained from peripheral blood. CDR3 DNA sequence: TGCGCCAGCAGCTTGGCGGGACAAATGAACACTGAAGCTTTCTTT. Translating it yields CASSLAGQMNTEAFF.